These 21 T cell receptor beta chains were all obtained from the same sample, sequenced in a study of blood T cell repertoires in COVID-19. TCRdb's copy holds only in-frame clones and misses some; the assay was immunoSEQ multiplex PCR. The data contain almost 250,000 clones, about 89% of them singletons. Source material: peripheral blood. These receptors all stem from a woman aged 55-70 years who had recovered from COVID-19.

This rearrangement joins TRBV5-4 to TRBJ1-6; 7 bases agree with TRBD1. The junction had 0 bases not matched to a gene; V was cut back by 3 bases and J by 3 bases. Germline CDR1 reads SGHNT; CDR2 reads YYREEE (reference sequence). The CDR3 runs to 14 residues. CDR3 residues: CASSWDSYNSPLHF. The CDR3 DNA follows: TGTGCCAGCAGCTGGGACAGCTATAATTCACCCCTCCACTTT.

The table lists this clone with a few counts. The chain uses TRBV7-2 and TRBJ1-2; 7 positions match TRBD1. Trimming removed 5 bases from V and 8 bases from J; junction bases left unmatched: 8. The CDR3 extends over 13 amino acids. CDR1 and CDR2 (germline): SGHTA, FQGNSA. CDR3 DNA sequence: TGTGCCAGCAGCCAAGACAGGGAACGGGGCTACACCTTC. It specifies CASSQDRERGYTF.

The chain has TRBV11-2 and TRBJ1-5, with 8 bases that match TRBD1. The length of the CDR3 is 15 residues. J lost 2 bases, V lost 5 bases, and 5 bases had no gene match. Germline-derived CDR1 and CDR2 are SGHAT and FQNNGV. The chain's CDR3 is CASSMTGVGNQPQHF. DNA for the CDR3: TGTGCCAGCAGCATGACAGGGGTCGGCAATCAGCCCCAGCATTTT.

The J gene is TRBJ1-4, the V gene TRBV14, with unresolved D. V lost 3 bases, J lost 4 bases, and 9 bases lay in between. The V gene's germline CDR1 is SGHDN and CDR2 FVKESK. This CDR3 is 14 amino acids long. The CDR3 DNA sequence: TGTGCCAGCAGCCAGCGTCCCTTTAATGAAAAACTGTTTTTT. This sequence encodes CASSQRPFNEKLFF.

This chain links TRBV19 with TRBJ1-6, with a possible D match to TRBD1 (5 bases). The V gene lost 5 bases and the J gene lost 10 bases, with 18 bases spanning the gap. In germline, CDR1 is LNHDA, CDR2 SQIVND (reference sequence). This CDR3 region has 15 residues. The CDR3 loop reads CASSALQGVGSPLHF. In nucleotides, the CDR3 is TGTGCCAGTAGTGCCCTCCAGGGTGTAGGATCACCCCTCCACTTT.

The gene calls are TRBV7-9 and TRBJ1-4; D gene unclear. The CDR3 extends over 15 amino acids. V lost 1 base and J lost 3, with 9 bases in between. Germline-derived CDR1 and CDR2 are SEHNR and FQNEAQ (reference sequence). CDR3 nucleotides: TGTGCCAGCAGCTTAGGCGCAGGCCCTAATGAAAAACTGTTTTTT. Its translation is CASSLGAGPNEKLFF.

A few counts support this clone. This chain uses TRBV5-5 with TRBJ1-2; the D gene is possibly TRBD1 (5 bases). The CDR3 sequence is 15 residues long. V was shortened by 0 bases and J by 4 bases, with 13 bases between the two germline ends. Per the germline V gene, CDR1 is SGHKS and CDR2 is YYEKEE (reference sequence). The CDR3 coding sequence is TGTGCCAGCAGCTTGGCCGGGAGGGGCGGCTATGGCTACACCTTC. Its translation: CASSLAGRGGYGYTF.

The CDR3 DNA reads TGTGCCAGCAGCCCGGGACTCCGGGTGGGAAACACCATATATTTT. Protein sequence: CASSPGLRVGNTIYF. The chain couples TRBV7-2 to TRBJ1-3; the D gene is possibly TRBD1 (5 bases). The CDR3 is made up of 15 amino acids. Germline assignment: CDR1 SGHTA and CDR2 FQGNSA. V gave up 5 bases and J gave up 4 bases, with 15 bases separating them.

The V call is TRBV19, the J call TRBJ1-5, with D possibly being TRBD1 (5 bases). This CDR3 is built from 15 residues. CDR1 is LNHDA, CDR2 SQIVND, per germline (reference sequence). Trimming removed 6 bases from V and 4 bases from J, with 16 bases in between. Written as DNA, the CDR3 is TGTGCCAGTAGGTCCCAGGGAAGATGGAATCAGCCCCAGCATTTT. Translating gives CASRSQGRWNQPQHF.

The chain has TRBV7-9 and TRBJ1-5, with D possibly being TRBD1 (6 bases). This CDR3 comprises 13 residues. V lost 6 bases and J 5 bases, leaving 11 bases between the germline ends. Germline CDR1 SEHNR, CDR2 FQNEAQ (reference sequence). This CDR3 is CASSHAGDQPQHF. In nucleotides, the CDR3 is TGTGCCAGCAGTCACGCAGGGGATCAGCCCCAGCATTTT.

J is TRBJ2-3 and V is TRBV7-2; a possible D gene is TRBD2 (6 bases). The V end was cut by 1 base, the J end by 4 bases, with 12 bases between. The CDR3 contains 15 residues. Looked up from germline, CDR1 is SGHTA and CDR2 is FQGNSA. The chain's CDR3 is CASSLGGELADTQYF. For the CDR3, the DNA is TGTGCCAGCAGCTTAGGGGGGGAGTTGGCAGATACGCAGTATTTT.

This clone was picked up one time. V is TRBV9 and J is TRBJ2-6; possible D gene TRBD1, 5 bases. Germline CDR1 reads SGDLS; CDR2 reads YYNGEE. V dropped 1 base and J dropped 0 bases, with 8 bases sitting between them. There are 16 residues in the CDR3. CDR3 region: CASSVRQFSGANVLTF. As DNA, the CDR3 is TGTGCCAGCAGCGTACGACAGTTCTCTGGGGCCAACGTCCTGACTTTC.

The chain is built from TRBV5-5 and TRBJ2-3; D might be TRBD2 (7 bases). Deletions cut 4 bases from V and 1 base from J, with 10 bases between. Germline V lookup: CDR1 SGHKS, CDR2 YYEKEE (reference sequence). The CDR3 consists of 14 residues. The CDR3 here is CASSRGGGTDTQYF. In DNA, the CDR3 is TGTGCCAGCAGCAGAGGGGGGGGCACAGATACGCAGTATTTT.

The rearrangement joins TRBV7-8 to TRBJ2-7; the D gene is possibly TRBD1 (6 bases). Germline V gene data show CDR1 as SGHVS and CDR2 as FQNEAQ. The CDR3 extends over 15 amino acids. The V end was cut by 1 base, the J end by 3 bases, with 13 bases between. The CDR3 reads CASSLVRGHYYEQYF. In DNA form, the CDR3 reads TGTGCCAGCAGCTTAGTGAGGGGACATTACTACGAGCAGTACTTC.

This chain's CDR3 is CSAHVQETQYF. DNA of the CDR3: TGCAGTGCCCATGTCCAGGAGACCCAGTACTTC. The genes are TRBV20-1 and TRBJ2-5; D gene ambiguous. Deletions cut 6 bases from V and 5 bases from J, with 10 bases between. The CDR3 extends over 11 amino acids. Germline V gene sequence: CDR1 DFQATT, CDR2 SNEGSKA (reference sequence).

In this sample, this clone turned up a few times. This chain joins TRBV5-4 and TRBJ2-2, with 15 bases fitting TRBD2. The CDR3 contains 18 residues. Trimming cost V 0 bases and J 7 bases; bases outside gene matches: 7. In germline, CDR1 is SGHNT, CDR2 YYREEE (reference sequence). The chain's CDR3 is CASSLGGLAGGLGGELFF. CDR3 sequence (DNA): TGTGCCAGCAGCTTGGGCGGACTAGCGGGGGGGCTTGGCGGGGAGCTGTTTTTT.

V and J are TRBV10-3 and TRBJ2-7; perhaps TRBD2 as D (5 bases). Germline CDR1 ENHRY, CDR2 SYGVKD. The CDR3 loop spans 14 amino acids. Trimming left V 8 bases short and J 1 base short, with 15 bases between. For the CDR3, the DNA is TGTGCCATCTCCTCGGGCGGGCCTTCCTACGAGCAGTACTTC. This translates into CAISSGGPSYEQYF.

The J gene is TRBJ2-1, the V gene TRBV24-1, with TRBD2 identical over 7 bases. The CDR3 spans 12 residues. Germline V gives CDR1 KGHDR, CDR2 SFDVKD. Germline trimming cut 5 bases from V and 10 bases from J; bases unmatched to any gene: 4. The DNA of the CDR3 is TGTGCCACCAGTGCCCTGGGGGGGGAGCAGTTCTTC. Translating gives CATSALGGEQFF.

The chain employs TRBV28 and TRBJ1-1, with D perhaps matching TRBD1 (6 bases). The V end was cut by 2 bases, the J end by 9 bases, with 10 bases between. Germline CDR1 and CDR2: MDHEN and SYDVKM. The CDR3 runs 12 residues. CDR3 nucleotides: TGTGCCAGCAGTTTAACAGGGTCGAAAGCTTTCTTT. Amino acid sequence: CASSLTGSKAFF.

The CDR3 reads CASISESSYEQYF. Written as DNA, the CDR3 is TGTGCCAGCATCTCAGAATCTTCCTACGAGCAGTACTTC. The chain joins TRBV6-5 to TRBJ2-7; D call uncertain. The CDR3 has 13 residues. Germline CDR1 and CDR2: MNHEY and SVGAGI. The V gene lost 7 bases and the J gene lost 1 base, with 11 bases spanning the gap.

This clone turned up a few times. The rearrangement uses TRBV28 and TRBJ1-4; the D gene is possibly TRBD1 (6 bases). Per the germline V gene, CDR1 is MDHEN and CDR2 is SYDVKM. The germline V and J ends were trimmed by 1 base and 4 bases, with 16 bases remaining between them. CDR3 size: 17 residues. In nucleotides, the CDR3 is TGTGCCAGCAGTTTATATAGGAGACAGGAAAATAATGAAAAACTGTTTTTT. This encodes CASSLYRRQENNEKLFF.